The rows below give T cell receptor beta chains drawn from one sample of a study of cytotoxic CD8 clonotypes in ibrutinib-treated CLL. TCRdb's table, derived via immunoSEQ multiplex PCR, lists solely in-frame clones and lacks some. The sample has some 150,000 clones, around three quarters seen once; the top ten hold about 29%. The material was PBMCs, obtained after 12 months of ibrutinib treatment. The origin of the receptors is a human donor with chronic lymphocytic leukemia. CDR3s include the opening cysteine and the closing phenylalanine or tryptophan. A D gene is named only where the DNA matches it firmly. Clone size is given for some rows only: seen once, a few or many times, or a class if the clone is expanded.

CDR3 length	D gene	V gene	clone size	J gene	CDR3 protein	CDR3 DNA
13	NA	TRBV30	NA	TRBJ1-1	CAWSGVENTEAFF	TGTGCCTGGAGTGGAGTGGAGAACACTGAAGCTTTCTTT
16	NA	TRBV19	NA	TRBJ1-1	CASSMAGTWPTTEAFF	TGTGCCAGTAGTATGGCCGGGACATGGCCGACCACTGAAGCTTTCTTT
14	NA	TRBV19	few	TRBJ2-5	CASRDTLGVETQYF	TGTGCCAGCCGGGACACCCTCGGGGTAGAGACCCAGTACTTC
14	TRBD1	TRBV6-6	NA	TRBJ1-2	CASSLRGLNDGYTF	TGTGCCAGCAGTCTCAGGGGGCTTAACGATGGCTACACCTTC
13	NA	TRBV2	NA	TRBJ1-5	CATRGEGSQPQHF	TGTGCCACGAGGGGGGAGGGGAGTCAGCCCCAGCATTTT
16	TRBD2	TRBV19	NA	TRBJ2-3	CASSKGLAGSADTQYF	TGTGCCAGTAGTAAGGGACTAGCGGGGAGTGCAGATACGCAGTATTTT
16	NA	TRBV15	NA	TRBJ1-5	CATSPGRGVINQPQHF	TGTGCCACCAGCCCAGGGAGGGGCGTAATCAATCAGCCCCAGCATTTT
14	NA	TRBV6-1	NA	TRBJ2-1	CANTFSGSYNEQFF	TGTGCCAACACCTTCAGCGGGTCCTACAATGAGCAGTTCTTC
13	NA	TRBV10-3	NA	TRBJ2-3	CAISGTGTDTQYF	TGTGCCATCAGTGGGACTGGCACAGATACGCAGTATTTT
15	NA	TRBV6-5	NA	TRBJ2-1	CASGEQGISYNEQFF	TGTGCCAGCGGAGAACAGGGCATCTCCTACAATGAGCAGTTCTTC
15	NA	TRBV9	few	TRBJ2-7	CASSVDASVFYEQYF	TGTGCCAGCAGCGTAGATGCTAGCGTCTTCTACGAGCAGTACTTC
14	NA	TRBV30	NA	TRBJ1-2	CAWIPQGLLGGYTF	TGTGCCTGGATCCCGCAGGGTCTATTAGGTGGCTACACCTTC
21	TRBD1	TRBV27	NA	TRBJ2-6	CASSLSTTGTGGTGGANVLTF	TGTGCCAGCAGTTTAAGTACAACCGGGACAGGAGGGACTGGCGGGGCCAACGTCCTGACTTTC
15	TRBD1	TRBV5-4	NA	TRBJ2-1	CASSLFGQGANEQFF	TGTGCCAGCAGCTTGTTCGGACAGGGGGCCAATGAGCAGTTCTTC
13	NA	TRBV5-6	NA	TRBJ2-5	CASSYRGQETQYF	TGTGCCAGCAGCTACAGAGGCCAAGAGACCCAGTACTTC
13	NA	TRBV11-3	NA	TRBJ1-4	CASSPSGNEKLFF	TGTGCCAGCAGCCCATCGGGTAATGAAAAACTGTTTTTT